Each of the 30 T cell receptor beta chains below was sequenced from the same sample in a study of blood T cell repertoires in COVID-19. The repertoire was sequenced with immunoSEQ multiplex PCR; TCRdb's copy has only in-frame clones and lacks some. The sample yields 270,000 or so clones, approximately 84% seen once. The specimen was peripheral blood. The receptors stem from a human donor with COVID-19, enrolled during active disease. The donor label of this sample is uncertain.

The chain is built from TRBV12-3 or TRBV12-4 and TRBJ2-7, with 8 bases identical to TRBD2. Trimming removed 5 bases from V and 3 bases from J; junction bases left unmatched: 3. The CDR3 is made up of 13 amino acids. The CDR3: CASSRGGGYEQYF. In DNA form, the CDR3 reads TGTGCCAGCAGTCGGGGGGGCGGCTACGAGCAGTACTTC.

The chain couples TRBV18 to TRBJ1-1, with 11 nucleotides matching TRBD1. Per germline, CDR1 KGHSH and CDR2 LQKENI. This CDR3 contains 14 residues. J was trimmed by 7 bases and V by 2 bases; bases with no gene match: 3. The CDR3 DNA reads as TGTGCCAGCTCACCAGGACAGGGGGCGGGTGAAGCTTTCTTT. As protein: CASSPGQGAGEAFF.

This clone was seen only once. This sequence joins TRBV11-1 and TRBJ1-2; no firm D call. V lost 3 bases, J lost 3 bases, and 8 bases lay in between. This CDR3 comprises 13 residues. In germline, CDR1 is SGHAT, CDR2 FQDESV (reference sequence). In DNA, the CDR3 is TGTGCCAGCAGCTTTTCGAGGGACTATGGCTACACCTTC. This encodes CASSFSRDYGYTF.

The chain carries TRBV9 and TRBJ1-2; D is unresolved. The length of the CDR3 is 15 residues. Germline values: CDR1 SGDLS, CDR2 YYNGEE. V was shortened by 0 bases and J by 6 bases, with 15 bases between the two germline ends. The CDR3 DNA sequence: TGTGCCAGCAGCGTAGTTGGGAGGAGTAGCGATGGCTACACCTTC. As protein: CASSVVGRSSDGYTF.

The CDR3 loop reads CATSSEGGDEQYF. The CDR3 DNA sequence: TGTGCCACCAGTTCGGAGGGTGGCGACGAGCAGTACTTC. The rearrangement links TRBV24-1 to TRBJ2-7; TRBD2 might be the D (6 bases). The germline V gene has CDR1 KGHDR and CDR2 SFDVKD. This CDR3 has 13 residues. V gave up 6 bases and J gave up 5 bases, with 13 bases separating them.

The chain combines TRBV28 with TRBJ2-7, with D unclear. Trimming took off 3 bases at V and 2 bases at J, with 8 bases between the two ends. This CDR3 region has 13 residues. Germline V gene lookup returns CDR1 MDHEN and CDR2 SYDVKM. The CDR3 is CASSFGRPYEQYF. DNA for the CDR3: TGTGCCAGCAGTTTCGGCAGGCCCTACGAGCAGTACTTC.

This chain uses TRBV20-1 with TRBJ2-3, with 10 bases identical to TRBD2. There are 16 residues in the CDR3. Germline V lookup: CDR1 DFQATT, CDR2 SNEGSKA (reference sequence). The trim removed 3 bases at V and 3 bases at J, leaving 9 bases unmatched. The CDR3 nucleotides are TGCAGTGCTAGTCAGGCTAGCGGGAGTAGAACAGATACGCAGTATTTT. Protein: CSASQASGSRTDTQYF.

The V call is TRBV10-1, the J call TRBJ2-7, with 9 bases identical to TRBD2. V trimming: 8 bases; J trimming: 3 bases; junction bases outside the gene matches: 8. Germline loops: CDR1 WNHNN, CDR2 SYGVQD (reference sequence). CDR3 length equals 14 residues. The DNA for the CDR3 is TGCGCCAGCTCAAATAGCGGGAGTTTCTACGAGCAGTACTTC. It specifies CASSNSGSFYEQYF.

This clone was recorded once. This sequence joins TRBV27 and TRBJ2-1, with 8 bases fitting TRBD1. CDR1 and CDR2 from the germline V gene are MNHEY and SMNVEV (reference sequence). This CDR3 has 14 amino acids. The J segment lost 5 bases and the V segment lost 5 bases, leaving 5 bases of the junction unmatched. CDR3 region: CASSRTGLHNEQFF. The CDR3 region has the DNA TGTGCCAGCAGTCGGACAGGGTTACACAATGAGCAGTTCTTC.

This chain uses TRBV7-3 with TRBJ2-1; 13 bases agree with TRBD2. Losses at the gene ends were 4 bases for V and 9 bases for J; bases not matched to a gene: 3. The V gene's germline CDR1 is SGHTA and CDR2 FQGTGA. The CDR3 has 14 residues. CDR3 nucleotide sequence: TGTGCCAGCAGCTGGACTAGCGGGAGTGTTGAGCAGTTCTTC. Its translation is CASSWTSGSVEQFF.

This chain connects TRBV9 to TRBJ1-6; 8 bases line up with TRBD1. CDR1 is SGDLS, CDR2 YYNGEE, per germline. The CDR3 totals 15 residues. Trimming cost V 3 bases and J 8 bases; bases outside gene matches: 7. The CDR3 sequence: CASSAVDRGDSPLHF. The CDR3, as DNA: TGTGCCAGCAGCGCCGTAGACAGGGGCGATTCACCCCTCCACTTT.

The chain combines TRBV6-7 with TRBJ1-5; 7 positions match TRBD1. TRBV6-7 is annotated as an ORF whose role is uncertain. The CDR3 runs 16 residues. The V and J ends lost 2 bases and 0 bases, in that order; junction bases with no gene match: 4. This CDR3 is CASSYPDRASNQPQHF. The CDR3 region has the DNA TGTGCCAGCAGTTACCCTGACAGGGCTAGCAATCAGCCCCAGCATTTT.

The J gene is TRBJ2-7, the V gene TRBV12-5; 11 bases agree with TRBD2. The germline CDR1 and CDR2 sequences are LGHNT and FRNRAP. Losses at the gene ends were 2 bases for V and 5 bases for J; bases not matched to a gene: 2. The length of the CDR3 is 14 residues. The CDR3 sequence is CASGLTSGSHEQYF. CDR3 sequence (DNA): TGTGCTAGTGGTTTGACTAGCGGGAGTCACGAGCAGTACTTC.

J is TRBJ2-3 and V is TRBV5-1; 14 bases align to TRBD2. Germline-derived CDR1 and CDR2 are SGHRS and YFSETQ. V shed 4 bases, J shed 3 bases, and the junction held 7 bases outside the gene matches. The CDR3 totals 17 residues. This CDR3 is CASSRTGTSGSTDTQYF. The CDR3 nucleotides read TGCGCCAGCAGCAGGACCGGGACTAGCGGGAGTACAGATACGCAGTATTTT.

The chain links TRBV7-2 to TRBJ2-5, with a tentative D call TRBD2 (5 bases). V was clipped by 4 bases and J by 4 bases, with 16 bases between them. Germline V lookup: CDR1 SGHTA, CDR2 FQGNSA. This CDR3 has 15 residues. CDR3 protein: CASSSRPGSGETQYF. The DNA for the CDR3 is TGTGCCAGCAGCTCCCGCCCGGGGAGCGGAGAGACCCAGTACTTC.

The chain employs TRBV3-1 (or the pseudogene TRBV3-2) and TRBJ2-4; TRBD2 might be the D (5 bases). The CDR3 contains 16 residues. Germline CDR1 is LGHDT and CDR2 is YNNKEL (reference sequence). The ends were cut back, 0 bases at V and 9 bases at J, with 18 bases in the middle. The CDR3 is CASSQDNSLALGIQYF. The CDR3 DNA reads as TGTGCCAGCAGCCAAGATAATAGTCTAGCCCTAGGCATTCAGTACTTC.

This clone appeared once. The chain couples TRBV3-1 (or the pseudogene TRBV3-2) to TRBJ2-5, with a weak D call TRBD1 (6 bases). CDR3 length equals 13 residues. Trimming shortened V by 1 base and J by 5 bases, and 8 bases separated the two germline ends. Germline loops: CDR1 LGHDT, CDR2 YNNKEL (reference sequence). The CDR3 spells CASSQGTAETQYF. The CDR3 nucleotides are TGTGCCAGCAGCCAAGGGACAGCGGAGACCCAGTACTTC.

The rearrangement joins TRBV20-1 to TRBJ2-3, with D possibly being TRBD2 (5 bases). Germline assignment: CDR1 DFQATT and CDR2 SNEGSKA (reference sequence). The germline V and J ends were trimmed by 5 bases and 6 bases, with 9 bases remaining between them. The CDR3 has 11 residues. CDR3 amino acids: CSALGGDTQYF. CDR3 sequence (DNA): TGCAGTGCTCTGGGCGGGGATACGCAGTATTTT.

The CDR3 loop is CASAPRGRAAGGETQYF. The CDR3, as DNA: TGTGCCAGCGCCCCTCGGGGCCGGGCGGCGGGAGGAGAGACCCAGTACTTC. The chain carries TRBV3-1 (or the pseudogene TRBV3-2) and TRBJ2-5; the match to TRBD2 covers 8 bases. Germline CDR1 reads LGHDT; CDR2 reads YNNKEL (reference sequence). V gave up 8 bases and J gave up 4 bases; unmatched junction bases: 18. The CDR3 covers 17 residues.

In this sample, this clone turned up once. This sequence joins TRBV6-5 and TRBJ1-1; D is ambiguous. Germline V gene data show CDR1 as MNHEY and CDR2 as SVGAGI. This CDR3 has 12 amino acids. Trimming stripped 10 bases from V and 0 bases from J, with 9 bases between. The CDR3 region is CAIFRMNTEAFF. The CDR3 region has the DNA TGTGCCATTTTCAGGATGAACACTGAAGCTTTCTTT.

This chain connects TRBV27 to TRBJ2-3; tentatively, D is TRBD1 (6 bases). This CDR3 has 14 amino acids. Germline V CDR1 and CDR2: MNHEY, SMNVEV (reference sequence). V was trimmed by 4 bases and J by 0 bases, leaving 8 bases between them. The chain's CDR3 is CASSYRDSTDTQYF. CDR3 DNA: TGTGCCAGCAGTTACAGGGATAGCACAGATACGCAGTATTTT.

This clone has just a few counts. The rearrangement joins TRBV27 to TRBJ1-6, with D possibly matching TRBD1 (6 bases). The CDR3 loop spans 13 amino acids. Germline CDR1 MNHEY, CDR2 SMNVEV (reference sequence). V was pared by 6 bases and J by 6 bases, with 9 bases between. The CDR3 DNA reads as TGTGCCAGCAGAGGACAGACTAATTCACCCCTCCACTTT. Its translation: CASRGQTNSPLHF.

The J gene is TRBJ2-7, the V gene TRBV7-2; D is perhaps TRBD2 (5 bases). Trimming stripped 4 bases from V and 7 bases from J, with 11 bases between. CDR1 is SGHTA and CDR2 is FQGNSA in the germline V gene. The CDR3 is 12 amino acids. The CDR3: CASSSDWAEQYF. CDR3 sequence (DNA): TGTGCCAGCAGCTCGGACTGGGCTGAGCAGTACTTC. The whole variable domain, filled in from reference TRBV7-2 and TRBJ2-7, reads GAGVSQSPSNKVTEKGKDVELRCDPISGHTALYWYRQSLGQGLEFLIYFQGNSAPDKSGLPSDRFSAERTGGSVSTLTIQRTQQEDSAVYLCASSSDWAEQYFGPGTRLTVT.

The CDR3, as DNA: TGTGCCTGGACCAAACAAACGGGACTAGCGGGAGATGAGCAGTTCTTC. Translation: CAWTKQTGLAGDEQFF. V gene TRBV30 combines with J gene TRBJ2-1; 14 bases are shared with TRBD2. CDR3 length: 16 residues. The germline CDR1 and CDR2 sequences are GTSNPN and SVGIG (reference sequence). After removal of 4 bases from V and 8 bases from J, the junction contained 10 bases not matched to a gene.

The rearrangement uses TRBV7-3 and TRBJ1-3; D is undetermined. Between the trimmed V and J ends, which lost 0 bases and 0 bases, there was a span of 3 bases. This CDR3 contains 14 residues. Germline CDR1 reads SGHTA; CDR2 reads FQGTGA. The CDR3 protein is CASSLTNSGNTIYF. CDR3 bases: TGTGCCAGCAGCTTAACTAACTCTGGAAACACCATATATTTT.

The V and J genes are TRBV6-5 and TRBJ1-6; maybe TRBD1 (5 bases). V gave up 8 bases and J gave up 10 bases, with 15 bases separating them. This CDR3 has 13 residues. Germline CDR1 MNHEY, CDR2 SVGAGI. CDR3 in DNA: TGTGCCAGCCGGGGGGTCTCGGTATCACCCCTCCACTTT. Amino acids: CASRGVSVSPLHF.

CDR3 sequence (DNA): TGTGCCAGCAGATGGTCAGGGGGCAGGCAGCCCCAGCATTTT. Protein: CASRWSGGRQPQHF. The genes are TRBV28 and TRBJ1-5; 8 positions agree with TRBD1. V dropped 6 bases and J dropped 7; count of bases not matched to a gene: 8. The CDR3 is 14 residues long. Germline CDR1 is MDHEN and CDR2 is SYDVKM.

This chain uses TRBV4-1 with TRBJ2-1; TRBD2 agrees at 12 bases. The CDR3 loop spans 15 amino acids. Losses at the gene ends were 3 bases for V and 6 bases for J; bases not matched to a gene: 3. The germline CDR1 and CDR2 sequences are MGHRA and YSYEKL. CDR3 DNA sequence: TGCGCCAGCAGCCAGGTGGGACTAGCGGGCAATGAGCAGTTCTTC. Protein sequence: CASSQVGLAGNEQFF.

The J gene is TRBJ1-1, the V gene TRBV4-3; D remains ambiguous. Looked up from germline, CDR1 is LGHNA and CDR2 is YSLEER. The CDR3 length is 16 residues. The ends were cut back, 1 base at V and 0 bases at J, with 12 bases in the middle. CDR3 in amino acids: CASSQGLAGMNTEAFF. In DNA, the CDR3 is TGCGCCAGCAGCCAAGGGCTCGCGGGGATGAACACTGAAGCTTTCTTT.

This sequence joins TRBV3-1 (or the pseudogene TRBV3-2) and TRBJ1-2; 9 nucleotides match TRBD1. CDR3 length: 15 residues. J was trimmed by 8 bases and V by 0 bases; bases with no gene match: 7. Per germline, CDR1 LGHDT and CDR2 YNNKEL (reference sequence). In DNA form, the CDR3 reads TGTGCCAGCAGCCAAGATCGAACAGGGGGCAGGGGCTACACCTTC. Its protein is CASSQDRTGGRGYTF.